Shown below are 4 T cell receptor gamma chains from a single sample sequenced in a study of gamma-delta chains in newborns, infants, children. TCRdb reran clone calling via CATT on the reads. Of hundreds of gamma-chain clones listed, approximately 5.6% were seen once; the top ten hold around 23%. The sample taken for sequencing was blood. These receptors were obtained from a child who was a newborn, infant or young child, either healthy, febrile or measles-vaccinated (not recorded which).

This clone was counted only a few times. This clone may be a read error of a much larger clone one base away. The chain is built from TRGV4 and TRGJ1 or TRGJ2. CDR3 size: 14 residues. Germline V CDR1 and CDR2: EGSTGY, YDSYTSSV. The CDR3 nucleotides read TGTGCCACCTGGGATGGATTGAATTATTATAAGAAGCTCTTT. It codes for CATWDGLNYYKKLF.

Concerning this clone itself: TCRdb assigns this DNA the protein of a much larger clone, which departs from its translation at residue 14; this likely reflects a read error, and the protein shown comes from translating the DNA. The CDR3 loop is CALWEARELGKKIRVF. CDR3 sequence (DNA): TGTGCCTTGTGGGAGGCGCGGGAGTTGGGCAAAAAAATCAGGGTATTT. The chain uses TRGV9 and TRGJP. Germline loops: CDR1 GITISATS, CDR2 ISYDGTV (reference sequence). The CDR3 runs to 16 residues.

Worth noting for this clone: This likely stems from a read error, as it lies one base from a far larger clone. Distinct nucleotide sequences in the sample also encode this CDR3. The chain links TRGV9 to TRGJ1 or TRGJ2. This CDR3 contains 10 residues. Germline V gene sequence: CDR1 GITISATS, CDR2 ISYDGTV (reference sequence). The CDR3, as DNA: TGTGCCTTGTGGGAGGTGAAGAAACTCTTC. Its translation is CALWEVKKLF.

In this sample, this clone is large. The chain carries TRGV9 and TRGJ1 or TRGJ2. The CDR3 totals 12 residues. Germline CDR1 reads GITISATS; CDR2 reads ISYDGTV (reference sequence). V trimming: 0 bases; J trimming: 5 bases; junction bases outside the gene matches: 1. In nucleotides, the CDR3 is TGTGCCTTGTGGGAGGTGGATTATAAGAAACTCTTT. Protein sequence: CALWEVDYKKLF.